Below are 26 T cell receptor beta chains sequenced from a single sample in a study of blood T cell repertoires in COVID-19. Some clones are missing from TCRdb's copy, which holds only in-frame ones; the method was immunoSEQ multiplex PCR. This sample yields over 45,000 clones, of which about four fifths are seen a single time; roughly 18% belongs to the top ten. Sequencing was carried out using peripheral blood. Receptors originate from a man between 65 and 80 years old with active COVID-19.

This clone occurred a few times. This chain joins TRBV30 and TRBJ1-2, with 9 bases fitting TRBD1. The CDR3 has 15 residues. After removal of 5 bases from V and 8 bases from J, the junction contained 15 bases not matched to a gene. Germline CDR1 GTSNPN, CDR2 SVGIG (reference sequence). The CDR3: CAWSPTPGTGNGYTF. The CDR3 DNA sequence: TGTGCCTGGTCCCCTACCCCGGGGACAGGGAACGGCTACACCTTC.

The chain uses TRBV6-2 or TRBV6-3 and TRBJ2-1; D unresolved. CDR3 size: 12 residues. Trimming removed 6 bases from V and 8 bases from J, with 11 bases in between. Germline V CDR1 and CDR2: MNHEY, SVGEGT. CDR3 protein: CASSRTTHEQFF. CDR3 bases: TGTGCCAGCAGCCGAACCACACATGAGCAGTTCTTC.

This clone was observed a handful of times. The chain recombines TRBV7-3 with TRBJ1-3, with D uncertain. Looked up from germline, CDR1 is SGHTA and CDR2 is FQGTGA. The CDR3 loop spans 16 amino acids. V gave up 2 bases and J gave up 1 base, with 12 bases separating them. The CDR3, as DNA: TGTGCCAGCAGCTTATCGTCTCCGGGGTCTGGAAACACCATATATTTT. It codes for CASSLSSPGSGNTIYF.

This chain links TRBV3-1 (or the pseudogene TRBV3-2) with TRBJ2-5, with 8 bases aligning to TRBD2. The CDR3 consists of 13 residues. V lost 11 bases and J lost 7; bases outside the gene matches: 12. In germline, CDR1 is LGHDT, CDR2 YNNKEL (reference sequence). CDR3: CASGGTTTGTQYF. DNA for the CDR3: TGTGCCTCGGGGGGGACAACAACAGGGACCCAGTACTTC.

V usage is TRBV7-6 and J usage is TRBJ2-7, with D tentatively TRBD2 (6 bases). The V gene lost 5 bases and the J gene lost 2 bases, with 10 bases spanning the gap. Germline loops: CDR1 SGHVS, CDR2 FNYEAQ. CDR3 length: 13 amino acids. Here the CDR3 DNA reads TGTGCCAGCAGCCGGGACTCCCCCTACGAGCAGTACTTC. Encoded protein: CASSRDSPYEQYF.

The J gene is TRBJ2-1, the V gene TRBV7-8, with D maybe TRBD2 (6 bases). Trimming pared 0 bases from V and 6 bases from J, leaving 9 bases between. From germline, CDR1 is SGHVS and CDR2 FQNEAQ. The CDR3 has 14 amino acids. Here the CDR3 reads CASSLAGSGNEQFF. DNA of the CDR3: TGTGCCAGCAGCTTAGCCGGTAGCGGCAATGAGCAGTTCTTC.

The chain is built from TRBV19 and TRBJ2-1; 9 bases are a match to TRBD2. Unmatched junction bases numbered 3, after V lost 0 bases and J lost 15 bases. The CDR3 spans 12 residues. Germline CDR1 and CDR2: LNHDA and SQIVND (reference sequence). The CDR3: CASSIEAGGLFF. CDR3 DNA: TGTGCCAGTAGTATAGAAGCGGGAGGACTGTTCTTC.

V gene TRBV28 combines with J gene TRBJ2-1; TRBD2 matches 11 bases. V was pared by 7 bases and J by 5 bases, with 7 bases of the junction left unmatched. CDR3 size: 15 residues. The germline gives CDR1 MDHEN, CDR2 SYDVKM. In DNA form, the CDR3 reads TGTGCCAGCACCTCCGGGACTAGCGGCAACAATGAGCAGTTCTTC. Translating gives CASTSGTSGNNEQFF.

The rearrangement uses TRBV5-4 and TRBJ2-5; 10 nucleotides match TRBD2. The CDR3 extends over 15 amino acids. J lost 0 bases, V lost 7 bases, and 6 bases had no gene match. The germline V gene has CDR1 SGHNT and CDR2 YYREEE (reference sequence). Here the CDR3 reads CASSRAGGDQETQYF. CDR3 sequence (DNA): TGTGCCAGCTCTCGAGCGGGAGGGGACCAAGAGACCCAGTACTTC.

The chain has TRBV28 and TRBJ2-7, with 7 nucleotides matching TRBD2. Germline loops: CDR1 MDHEN, CDR2 SYDVKM. The CDR3 loop spans 15 amino acids. J lost 2 bases, V lost 5 bases, and 9 bases had no gene match. CDR3 residues: CASSTPGLKTYEQYF. The CDR3, as DNA: TGTGCCAGCAGTACCCCGGGACTAAAAACCTACGAGCAGTACTTC.

This clone was counted a few times. The chain couples TRBV7-2 to TRBJ1-5, with a weak D call TRBD1 (6 bases). The CDR3 is made up of 16 amino acids. CDR1 SGHTA and CDR2 FQGNSA come from the germline V gene. V lost 2 bases and J lost 0, with 11 bases in between. CDR3 DNA sequence: TGTGCCAGCAGCTTATTAAGGGGGACTAGCAATCAGCCCCAGCATTTT. Residues: CASSLLRGTSNQPQHF.

This chain joins TRBV7-3 and TRBJ2-7; D remains ambiguous. V lost 1 base, J lost 2 bases, and 12 bases lay in between. The CDR3 is made up of 15 amino acids. Per germline, CDR1 SGHTA and CDR2 FQGTGA. CDR3 in DNA: TGTGCCAGCAGCTTAATGCCAGGTCTCGCCTACGAGCAGTACTTC. As protein: CASSLMPGLAYEQYF. The variable domain in full, with the rest retrieved from reference TRBV7-3 and TRBJ2-7, is GAGVSQTPSNKVTEKGKYVELRCDPISGHTALYWYRQSLGQGPEFLIYFQGTGAADDSGLPNDRFFAVRPEGSVSTLKIQRTERGDSAVYLCASSLMPGLAYEQYFGPGTRLTVT.

The chain links TRBV30 to TRBJ2-1, with 11 bases identical to TRBD2. This CDR3 contains 16 residues. V was clipped by 1 base and J by 6 bases; unmatched bases: 8. Per the germline V gene, CDR1 is GTSNPN and CDR2 is SVGIG (reference sequence). The CDR3 spells CAWSEAGLAGLNEQFF. For the CDR3, the DNA is TGTGCCTGGAGTGAGGCCGGACTAGCGGGCCTCAATGAGCAGTTCTTC.

This clone was counted once. The V call is TRBV19, the J call TRBJ2-5; 11 nucleotides match TRBD1. This CDR3 comprises 14 residues. Trimming removed 6 bases from V and 4 bases from J; junction bases left unmatched: 4. In germline, CDR1 is LNHDA, CDR2 SQIVND (reference sequence). CDR3 residues: CASRDRGRGETQYF. As DNA, the CDR3 is TGTGCCAGTAGGGACAGGGGGCGGGGAGAGACCCAGTACTTC. The variable domain in full, with the rest retrieved from reference TRBV19 and TRBJ2-5, is DGGITQSPKYLFRKEGQNVTLSCEQNLNHDAMYWYRQDPGQGLRLIYYSQIVNDFQKGDIAEGYSVSREKKESFPLTVTSAQKNPTAFYLCASRDRGRGETQYFGPGTRLLVL.

This clone has only one observation. The rearrangement joins TRBV7-2 to TRBJ2-1; 7 bases are shared with TRBD2. Germline V gives CDR1 SGHTA, CDR2 FQGNSA. The CDR3 contains 13 residues. V trimming: 6 bases; J trimming: 9 bases; junction bases outside the gene matches: 8. The CDR3 bases are TGTGCCAGCAGTTTACCGGGGAGGGCTGAGCAGTTCTTC. It translates to CASSLPGRAEQFF.

CDR3 in amino acids: CASSRGLAVYPDTQYF. For the CDR3, the DNA is TGTGCCAGCAGCCGCGGACTAGCGGTTTACCCAGATACGCAGTATTTT. The gene calls are TRBV14 and TRBJ2-3; 10 nucleotides line up with TRBD2. This CDR3 is built from 16 residues. With V trimmed by 4 bases and J by 4 bases, 8 bases remained unmatched. CDR1 and CDR2 (germline): SGHDN, FVKESK.

The gene calls are TRBV5-8 and TRBJ1-4; 9 bases agree with TRBD1. V trimming: 0 bases; J trimming: 8 bases; junction bases outside the gene matches: 8. The CDR3 totals 16 residues. The germline V gene has CDR1 SGHTS and CDR2 YDEGEE. The CDR3 region is CASSLVLTGGSEKLFF. The CDR3 DNA reads TGTGCCAGCAGCTTGGTTCTGACAGGGGGAAGCGAAAAACTGTTTTTT.

The rearrangement uses TRBV5-3 and TRBJ1-2; D is uncertain. TRBV5-3 counts as an open reading frame of uncertain function. Trimming cost V 1 base and J 3 bases, with 16 bases left between them. The CDR3 extends over 16 amino acids. The CDR3 DNA follows: TGTGCCAGAAGCTTGCACCCCGACTCGGCCCACTATGGCTACACCTTC. Its translation: CARSLHPDSAHYGYTF.

The chain is built from TRBV25-1 and TRBJ2-5, with a weak D call TRBD1 (6 bases). Per the germline V gene, CDR1 is MGHDK and CDR2 is SYGVNS. Trimming shortened V by 6 bases and J by 5 bases, and 13 bases separated the two germline ends. The CDR3 has 13 residues. The CDR3 loop is CASRGAARETQYF. CDR3 bases: TGTGCCAGCAGGGGGGCGGCTCGCGAGACCCAGTACTTC.

This clone was seen just once. The chain combines TRBV6-5 with TRBJ1-1; 7 bases are a match to TRBD1. The junction had 5 bases not matched to a gene; V was cut back by 4 bases and J by 6 bases. The CDR3 contains 13 residues. CDR1 MNHEY and CDR2 SVGAGI come from the germline V gene. The DNA of the CDR3 is TGTGCCAGCAGTTTGATAGGGGGCCCTGAAGCTTTCTTT. Translating it yields CASSLIGGPEAFF.

The rearrangement joins TRBV30 to TRBJ2-4; 9 bases are shared with TRBD2. Germline CDR1 reads GTSNPN; CDR2 reads SVGIG (reference sequence). The CDR3 is made up of 15 amino acids. The ends lost 5 bases at V and 8 bases at J; junction bases unmatched: 13. The CDR3 DNA is TGTGCCTGGGCTCCGGGACTAGCCCTGGGGGACATTCAGTACTTC. Translation gives CAWAPGLALGDIQYF.

The gene calls are TRBV28 and TRBJ1-3; 7 bases are shared with TRBD1. The CDR3 sequence is 15 residues long. Germline V CDR1 and CDR2: MDHEN, SYDVKM. Trimming at V came to 2 bases and at J to 1 base, leaving 2 bases not matched to a gene. The CDR3 is CASSLNRGSGNTIYF. CDR3 bases: TGTGCCAGCAGTTTAAACAGGGGTTCTGGAAACACCATATATTTT.

V is TRBV9 and J is TRBJ2-3; the D gene is possibly TRBD1 (6 bases). The CDR3 runs 15 residues. The ends were cut back, 0 bases at V and 3 bases at J, with 11 bases in the middle. Germline V gene data show CDR1 as SGDLS and CDR2 as YYNGEE. The CDR3 sequence is CASSVVPGVTDTQYF. The CDR3 DNA sequence: TGTGCCAGCAGCGTAGTCCCAGGGGTGACAGATACGCAGTATTTT.

The V call is TRBV5-1, the J call TRBJ2-4; the D gene is possibly TRBD1 (6 bases). This CDR3 region has 16 residues. V was clipped by 0 bases and J by 8 bases, with 18 bases between them. Per germline, CDR1 SGHRS and CDR2 YFSETQ. In DNA, the CDR3 is TGCGCCAGCAGCTTGGCGAGGGACACCGTAGTTGACATTCAGTACTTC. Translating it yields CASSLARDTVVDIQYF.

The CDR3 bases are TGTGCCACCAGCAGAGCCGCGGGAGGCCCTAGCACAGATACGCAGTATTTT. The encoded protein is CATSRAAGGPSTDTQYF. This chain connects TRBV15 to TRBJ2-3; 8 bases agree with TRBD2. CDR3 length: 17 amino acids. V lost 1 base to trimming and J lost 0 bases; unmatched junction nucleotides: 6. Germline CDR1 LNHNV, CDR2 YYDKDF (reference sequence).

This chain joins TRBV28 and TRBJ2-6; no firm D call. CDR3 length equals 15 residues. Trimming stripped 7 bases from V and 0 bases from J, with 10 bases between. Germline values: CDR1 MDHEN, CDR2 SYDVKM. The CDR3, as DNA: TGTGCCAGCAACAGACACAGCTCTGGGGCCAACGTCCTGACTTTC. It codes for CASNRHSSGANVLTF.